This T cell receptor (beta chain) was identified during a study of breast tumors, draining lymph nodes, adjacent tissues. Study outcomes and limitations: Tumor TCR diversity was below lymph nodes but above nontumor tissue. Compared with basal-like, luminal-like tumors shared significantly more repertoire with nontumor tissue. The data were judged consistent with most tumor T cells coming from lymph node and expanding in tumor. Data only fit, rather than demonstrated, lymph node origin of most tumor T cells.

TCRdb called the multiplex PCR reads again in MiXCR, with one record for every CDR3 protein. This sample has over 150,000 distinct CDR3 sequences, with roughly 31% found just once. About this clonotype: Antigen: not known.

Samples came from axillary lymph nodes draining the breast cancer. The CDR3 is made up of 16 amino acids. V lost 2 bases and J 3 bases, leaving 13 bases between the germline ends. The chain couples TRBV12-3 or TRBV12-4 to TRBJ2-2; tentative D call: TRBD2 (6 bases). This TCR came from a female donor with breast cancer. Some clones in this sample may be carry-over from other donors' samples. Sequencing was done on a sample of axillary lymph node tissue. CDR3 coding DNA: TGTGCCAGCAGTTTAAGGGACGGAGGGGACACCGGGGAGCTGTTTTTT. Amino acids: CASSLRDGGDTGELFF.